Described below is a single T cell receptor (beta chain) sequence and its context. Its antigen is not yet known. Base qualities are not provided; no much larger clone lies one nucleotide away. These data originate in a study of neoadjuvant anti-PD-1 for oral cavity cancer (dated by TCRdb to 2020 to 2022). Study-wide context: Three to four biweekly doses of nivolumab at 3 mg/kg were mostly administered to patients before curative-intent surgical resection. Responders were defined as patients with complete response, partial response or stable disease by RECIST 1.1; non-responders were defined as patients with progression. The parent correlative cohort had over ten patients and a response rate of about 35%. A fourth nivolumab dose was given around day 43 to patients without progression, and definitive surgical resection was performed in those patients on days 50-56. Summary of the overall study and its limitations: Only a few patients per response group were included in the TCR analyses, and the authors called for validation in larger cohorts. After neoadjuvant nivolumab, T cell clonality (Gini index) in PBMCs was significantly higher in non-responders than in responders. A higher pretreatment blood Treg/Th17 ratio correlated with both higher pretreatment blood TCRbeta clonality and lower post-treatment tumor TCRbeta clonality.

The meaning of the sample's time point label: after neoadjuvant nivolumab, at surgical resection. The patients had newly diagnosed stage II-IVA oral cavity squamous cell carcinoma and had not received any prior systemic or radiation treatment. The cohort was made up of patients with locally advanced, HPV-negative oral cavity squamous cell carcinoma. Peripheral blood mononuclear cells were analyzed directly and were not maintained or expanded in culture. The samples were drawn from a longitudinal correlative study tied to a single-arm phase II trial testing neoadjuvant nivolumab in oral cavity squamous cell carcinoma. Genomic DNA-based TCRbeta sequencing was performed on subject-matched pre- and post-treatment PBMCs and tumors from three responders and three non-responders. Peripheral blood mononuclear cells were collected before nivolumab treatment and again after treatment, at the time of surgery. The Maxwell RSC DNA from Cells kit was used to extract genomic DNA from PBMCs.

For deep sequencing, PBMC libraries mostly used 400 to 500 ng of input genomic DNA, with six replicates for each sample. The immunoSEQ hsTCRbeta kit was used to prepare TCRbeta libraries according to the manufacturer's instructions. An Illumina NovaSeq 6000 S4 flow cell was used to sequence the final libraries, which had first been combined to 3 nM. Turning to the authors' computational methods: Raw data preprocessing and quality control were performed with the immunoSEQ Analyzer. The analysis was restricted to productive rearrangements, with each unique CDR3 amino acid sequence defining a clonotype. Repertoire clonality was estimated as the Gini-Simpson index, which was computed with the R package tcR. Student's t test was used to compare Gini indices, and Pearson correlation was used to assess associations with tumor size change. TCRdb limited this immuneACCESS table to in-frame rearrangements with V and J called. A share of clones is missing; checked studies link under half to unresolved V genes, and the rest is unexplained. V and J calls and clone size are copied from that table; D and trimming were computed from the DNA. The sample table contains roughly 14,000 clones; only one count was recorded for under 80% of them. The ten biggest clones cover approximately 2.5% of the sample.

The CDR3 holds 17 amino acids from the cysteine to the phenylalanine. Left in the record is the CDR3 DNA by itself, 51 bases read in frame from the first base. Trimmed from V: 6 bases; trimmed from J: 8 bases; junction bases lacking a gene match: 13. From the germline V gene, CDR1 is WSHSY and CDR2 is SAAADI. The sample consisted of PBMCs, taken after nivolumab (anti-PD-1) treatment. The chain is assembled from TRBV10-2 and TRBJ2-1; 13 of the junction bases match TRBD2. This sequence originates from a person between 40 and 80 years old with oral cavity squamous cell carcinoma. For the CDR3, the sequence is CASRTLPGLAGPHEQFF. The DNA sequence follows: TGCGCCAGCAGAACCCTTCCGGGACTAGCGGGGCCGCATGAGCAGTTCTTC.